This T cell receptor (beta chain) was profiled in a study of blood T cell repertoires in COVID-19. Study overall: Both acute and convalescent COVID-19 samples were obtained from the United States, Italy and Spain. The analysed material was cDNA or gDNA that came from T cells, B-cell-depleted T cells, or PBMCs.

The J segment lost 5 bases and the V segment lost 6 bases, leaving 13 bases of the junction unmatched. Germline V gene sequence: CDR1 MRHNA, CDR2 SNTAGT. This CDR3 spans 16 amino acids. Per the study methods: Quantification of nucleated cells was approximated via reference gene primer amplification. Data came from immunoSEQ multiplex PCR; TCRdb stores just in-frame clones and leaves some out. The V and J calls and clone size come from that table; D and trimming were worked out from the DNA. Of around 500,000 clones in the sample, 70% to 90% were seen once. The genes are TRBV6-4 and TRBJ1-5, with 7 nucleotides matching TRBD1. Input material: peripheral blood. This sequence was found in a human donor in a cohort sampled during active COVID-19. The CDR3 sequence: CASRDRDSRPDQPQHF. Here the CDR3 DNA reads TGTGCCAGCAGGGACCGGGACAGCCGACCGGATCAGCCCCAGCATTTT.